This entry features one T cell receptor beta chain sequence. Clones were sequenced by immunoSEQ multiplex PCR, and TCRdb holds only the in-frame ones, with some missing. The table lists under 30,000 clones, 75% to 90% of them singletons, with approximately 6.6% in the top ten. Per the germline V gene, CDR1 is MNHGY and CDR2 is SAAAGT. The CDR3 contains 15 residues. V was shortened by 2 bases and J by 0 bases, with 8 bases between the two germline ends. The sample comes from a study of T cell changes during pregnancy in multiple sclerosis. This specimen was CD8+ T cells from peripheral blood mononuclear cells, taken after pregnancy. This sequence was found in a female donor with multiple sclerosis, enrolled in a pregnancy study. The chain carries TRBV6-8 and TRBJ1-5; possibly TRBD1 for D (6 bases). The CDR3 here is CASSYHRASNQPQHF. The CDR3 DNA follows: TGTGCCAGCAGTTACCACAGGGCTAGCAATCAGCCCCAGCATTTT.